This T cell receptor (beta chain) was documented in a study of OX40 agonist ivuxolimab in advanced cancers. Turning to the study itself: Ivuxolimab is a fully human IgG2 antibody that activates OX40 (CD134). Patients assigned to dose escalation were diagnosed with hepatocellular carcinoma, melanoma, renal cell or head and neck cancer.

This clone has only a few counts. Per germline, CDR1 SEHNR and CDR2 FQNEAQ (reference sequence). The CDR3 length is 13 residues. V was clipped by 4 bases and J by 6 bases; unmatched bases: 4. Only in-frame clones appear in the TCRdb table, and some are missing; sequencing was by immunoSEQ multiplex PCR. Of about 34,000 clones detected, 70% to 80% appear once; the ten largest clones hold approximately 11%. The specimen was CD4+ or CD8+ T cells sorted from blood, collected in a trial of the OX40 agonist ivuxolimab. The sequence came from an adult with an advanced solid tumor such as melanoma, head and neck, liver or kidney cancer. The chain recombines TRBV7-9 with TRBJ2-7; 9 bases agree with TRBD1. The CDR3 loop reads CASSSGQGFEQYF. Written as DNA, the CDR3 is TGTGCCAGCAGCTCAGGACAGGGGTTCGAGCAGTACTTC.